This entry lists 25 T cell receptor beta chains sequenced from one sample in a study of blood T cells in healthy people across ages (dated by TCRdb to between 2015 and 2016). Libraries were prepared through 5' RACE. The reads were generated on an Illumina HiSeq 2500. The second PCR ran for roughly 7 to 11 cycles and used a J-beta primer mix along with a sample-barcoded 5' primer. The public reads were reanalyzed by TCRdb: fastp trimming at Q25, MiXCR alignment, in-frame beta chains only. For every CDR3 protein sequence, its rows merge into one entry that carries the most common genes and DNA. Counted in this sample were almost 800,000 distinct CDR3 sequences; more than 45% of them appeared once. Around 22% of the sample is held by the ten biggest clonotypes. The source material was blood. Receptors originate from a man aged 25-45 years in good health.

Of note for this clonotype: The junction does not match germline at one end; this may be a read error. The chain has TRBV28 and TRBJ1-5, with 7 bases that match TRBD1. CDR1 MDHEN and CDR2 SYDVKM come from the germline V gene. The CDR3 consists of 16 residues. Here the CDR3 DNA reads TGTGCCAGCAGCTACATGTCGGGTACAGGGGTTCGGCCCCGGCATTTT. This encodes CASSYMSGTGVRPRHF.

The CDR3 region has the DNA TGTGCCAGCAGCGTATCGACAGGGGGCTCGGAGACCCAGTACTTC. Amino acids: CASSVSTGGSETQYF. This chain connects TRBV9 to TRBJ2-5, with 10 bases aligning to TRBD1. The V segment lost 1 base and the J segment 5 bases; nucleotides outside the gene matches: 5. Germline loops: CDR1 SGDLS, CDR2 YYNGEE. The length of the CDR3 is 15 residues.

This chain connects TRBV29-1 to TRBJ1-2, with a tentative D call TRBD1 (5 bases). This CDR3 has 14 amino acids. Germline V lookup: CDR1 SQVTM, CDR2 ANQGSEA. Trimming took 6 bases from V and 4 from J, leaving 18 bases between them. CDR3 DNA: TGCAGCGTGGCGGGGGGGGTTAAGGGCTATGGCTACACCTTC. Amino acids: CSVAGGVKGYGYTF.

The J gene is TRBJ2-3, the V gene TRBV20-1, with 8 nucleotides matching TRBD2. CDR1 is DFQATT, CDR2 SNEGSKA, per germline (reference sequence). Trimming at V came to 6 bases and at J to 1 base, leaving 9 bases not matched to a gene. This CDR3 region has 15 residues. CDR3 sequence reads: CSAPTQAGGTDTQYF. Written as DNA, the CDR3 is TGCAGTGCGCCCACCCAAGCGGGGGGCACAGATACGCAGTATTTT.

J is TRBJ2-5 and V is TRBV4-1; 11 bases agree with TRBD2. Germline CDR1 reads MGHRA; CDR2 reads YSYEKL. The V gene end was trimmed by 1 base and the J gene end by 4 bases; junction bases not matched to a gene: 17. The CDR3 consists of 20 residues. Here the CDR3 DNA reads TGCGCCAGCAGCCAAGGAAATTCGGGACTAGCGGTCCTAGAGGTAGAGACCCAGTACTTC. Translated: CASSQGNSGLAVLEVETQYF.

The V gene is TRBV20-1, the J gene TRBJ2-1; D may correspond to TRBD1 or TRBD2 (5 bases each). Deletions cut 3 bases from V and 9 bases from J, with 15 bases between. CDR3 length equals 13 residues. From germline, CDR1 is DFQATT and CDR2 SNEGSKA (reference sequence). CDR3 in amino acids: CSASRDRLFEQFF. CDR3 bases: TGCAGTGCTAGTAGGGACCGTCTGTTTGAGCAGTTCTTC.

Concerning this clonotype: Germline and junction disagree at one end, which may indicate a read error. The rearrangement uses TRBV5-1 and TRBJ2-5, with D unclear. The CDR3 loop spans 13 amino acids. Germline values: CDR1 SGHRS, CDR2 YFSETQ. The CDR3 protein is CASSLALQETQYF. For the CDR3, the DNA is TGTGCCAGCAGCTTAGCTCTCCAAGAGACCCAGTACTTC.

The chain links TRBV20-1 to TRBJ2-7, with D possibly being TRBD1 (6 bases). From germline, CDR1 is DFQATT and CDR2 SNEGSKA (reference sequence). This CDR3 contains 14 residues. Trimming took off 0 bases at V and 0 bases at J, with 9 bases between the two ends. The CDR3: CSARDLDSSYEQYF. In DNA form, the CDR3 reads TGCAGTGCTAGAGATCTGGACAGCTCCTACGAGCAGTACTTC.

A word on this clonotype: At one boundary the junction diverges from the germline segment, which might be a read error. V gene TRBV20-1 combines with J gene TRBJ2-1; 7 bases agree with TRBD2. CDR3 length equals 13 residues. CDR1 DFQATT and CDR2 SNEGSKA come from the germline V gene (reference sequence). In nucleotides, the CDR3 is TGCAGCCTGGGGGGGAGCTCCTACAGTGAGCAGTTCTTC. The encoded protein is CSLGGSSYSEQFF.

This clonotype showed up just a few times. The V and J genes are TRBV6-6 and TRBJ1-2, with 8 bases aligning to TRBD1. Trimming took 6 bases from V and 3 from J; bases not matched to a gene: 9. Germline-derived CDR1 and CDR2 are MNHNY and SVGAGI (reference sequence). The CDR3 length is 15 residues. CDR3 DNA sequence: TGTGCCAGCAGCCCCGGACAGGGAAGCTACTATGGCTACACCTTC. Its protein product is CASSPGQGSYYGYTF.

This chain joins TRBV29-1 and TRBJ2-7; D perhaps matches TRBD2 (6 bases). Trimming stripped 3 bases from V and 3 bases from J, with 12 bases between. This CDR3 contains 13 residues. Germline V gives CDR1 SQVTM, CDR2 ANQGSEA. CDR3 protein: CSVETGGHYEQYF. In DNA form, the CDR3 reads TGCAGCGTTGAGACCGGAGGGCACTACGAGCAGTACTTC.

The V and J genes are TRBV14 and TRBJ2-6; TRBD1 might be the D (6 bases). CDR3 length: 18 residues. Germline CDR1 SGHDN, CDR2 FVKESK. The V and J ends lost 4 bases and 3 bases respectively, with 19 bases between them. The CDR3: CASSRDRCEVCGANVLTF. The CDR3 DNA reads TGTGCCAGCAGCCGAGACAGGTGCGAAGTCTGTGGGGCCAACGTCCTGACTTTC.

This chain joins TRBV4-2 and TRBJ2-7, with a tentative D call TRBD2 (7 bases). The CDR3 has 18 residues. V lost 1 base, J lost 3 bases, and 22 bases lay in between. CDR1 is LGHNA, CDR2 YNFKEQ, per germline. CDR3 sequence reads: CASSQGVGGDTQFYEQYF. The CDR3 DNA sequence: TGTGCCAGCAGCCAAGGGGTAGGGGGGGACACACAATTCTACGAGCAGTACTTC.

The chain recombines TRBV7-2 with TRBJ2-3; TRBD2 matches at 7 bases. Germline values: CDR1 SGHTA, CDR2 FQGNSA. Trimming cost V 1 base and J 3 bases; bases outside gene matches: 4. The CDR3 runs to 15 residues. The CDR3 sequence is CASSLVAGETDTQYF. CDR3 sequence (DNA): TGTGCCAGCAGCTTAGTGGCGGGGGAGACAGATACGCAGTATTTT.

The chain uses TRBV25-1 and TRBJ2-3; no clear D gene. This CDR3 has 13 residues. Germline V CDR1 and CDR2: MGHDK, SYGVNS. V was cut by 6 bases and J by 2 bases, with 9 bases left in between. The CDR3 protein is CASRFGSTDTQYF. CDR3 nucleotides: TGTGCCAGCAGGTTCGGGTCCACAGATACGCAGTATTTT.

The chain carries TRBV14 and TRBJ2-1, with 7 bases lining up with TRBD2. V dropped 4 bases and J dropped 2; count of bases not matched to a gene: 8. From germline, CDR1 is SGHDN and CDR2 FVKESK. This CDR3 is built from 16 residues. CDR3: CASSPLGGGAYNEQFF. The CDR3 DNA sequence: TGTGCCAGCAGCCCCTTGGGCGGGGGAGCCTACAATGAGCAGTTCTTC.

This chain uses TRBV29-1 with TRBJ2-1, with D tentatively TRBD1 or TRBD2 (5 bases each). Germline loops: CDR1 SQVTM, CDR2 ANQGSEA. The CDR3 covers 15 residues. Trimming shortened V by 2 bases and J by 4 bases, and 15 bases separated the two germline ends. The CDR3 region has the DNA TGCAGCGTTGAATGGACCGGGACGCCTTACAATGAGCAGTTCTTC. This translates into CSVEWTGTPYNEQFF.

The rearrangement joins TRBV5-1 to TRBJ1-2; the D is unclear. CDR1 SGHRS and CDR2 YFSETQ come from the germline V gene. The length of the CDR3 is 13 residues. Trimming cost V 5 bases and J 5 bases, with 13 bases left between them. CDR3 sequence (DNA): TGCGCCAGCAGTCCGGGGAACATGTATGGCTACACCTTC. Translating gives CASSPGNMYGYTF.

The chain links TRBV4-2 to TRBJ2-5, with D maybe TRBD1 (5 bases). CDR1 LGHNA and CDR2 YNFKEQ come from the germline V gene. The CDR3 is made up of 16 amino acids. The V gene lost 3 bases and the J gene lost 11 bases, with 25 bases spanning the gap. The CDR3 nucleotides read TGTGCCAGCAGCCACTCAGGTGAGGCGGCGGACAATGAGCAGTACTTC. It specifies CASSHSGEAADNEQYF.

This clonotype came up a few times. In DNA, the CDR3 is TGTGCCAGCAGCCACTCAGGGGGCTACCTCTACGAGCAGTACTTC. This translates into CASSHSGGYLYEQYF. The chain has TRBV11-1 and TRBJ2-7; 8 nucleotides agree with TRBD1. The germline CDR1 and CDR2 sequences are SGHAT and FQDESV (reference sequence). The CDR3 sequence is 15 residues long. V was pared by 5 bases and J by 3 bases, with 9 bases of the junction left unmatched.

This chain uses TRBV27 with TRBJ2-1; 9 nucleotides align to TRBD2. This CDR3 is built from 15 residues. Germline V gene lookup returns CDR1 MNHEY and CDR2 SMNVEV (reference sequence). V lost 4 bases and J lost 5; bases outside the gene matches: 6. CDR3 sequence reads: CASSSERGAHNEQFF. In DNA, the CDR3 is TGTGCCAGCAGTTCCGAGCGGGGGGCCCACAATGAGCAGTTCTTC.

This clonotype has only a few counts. The CDR3 region has the DNA TGTGCCAGCAGTCAACAGGGAGGCTATGGCTACACCTTC. Amino acid sequence: CASSQQGGYGYTF. This chain links TRBV12-3 or TRBV12-4 with TRBJ1-2, with a tentative D call TRBD1 (6 bases). V dropped 5 bases and J dropped 4 bases, with 11 bases sitting between them. The CDR3 sequence is 13 residues long.

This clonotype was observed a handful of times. The DNA for the CDR3 is TGTGCCAGCATCGGGGGATCAGATACGCAGTATTTT. It translates to CASIGGSDTQYF. The chain has TRBV2 and TRBJ2-3; D is perhaps TRBD2 (6 bases). Trimming took off 7 bases at V and 4 bases at J, with 9 bases between the two ends. The CDR3 consists of 12 residues. Per germline, CDR1 SNHLY and CDR2 FYNNEI.

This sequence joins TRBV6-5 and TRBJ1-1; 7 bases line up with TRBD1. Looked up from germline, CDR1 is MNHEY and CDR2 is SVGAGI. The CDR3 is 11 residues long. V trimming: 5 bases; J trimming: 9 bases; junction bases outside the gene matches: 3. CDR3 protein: CASSKGGKAFF. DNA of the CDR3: TGTGCCAGCAGTAAAGGGGGCAAAGCTTTCTTT.

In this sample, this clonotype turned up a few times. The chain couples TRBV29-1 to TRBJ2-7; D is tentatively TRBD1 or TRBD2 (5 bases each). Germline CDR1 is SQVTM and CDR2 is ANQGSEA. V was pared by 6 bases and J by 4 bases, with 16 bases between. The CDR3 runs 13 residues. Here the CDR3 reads CSVDSGTGYEQYF. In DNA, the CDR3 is TGCAGCGTCGATTCCGGGACCGGTTACGAGCAGTACTTC.